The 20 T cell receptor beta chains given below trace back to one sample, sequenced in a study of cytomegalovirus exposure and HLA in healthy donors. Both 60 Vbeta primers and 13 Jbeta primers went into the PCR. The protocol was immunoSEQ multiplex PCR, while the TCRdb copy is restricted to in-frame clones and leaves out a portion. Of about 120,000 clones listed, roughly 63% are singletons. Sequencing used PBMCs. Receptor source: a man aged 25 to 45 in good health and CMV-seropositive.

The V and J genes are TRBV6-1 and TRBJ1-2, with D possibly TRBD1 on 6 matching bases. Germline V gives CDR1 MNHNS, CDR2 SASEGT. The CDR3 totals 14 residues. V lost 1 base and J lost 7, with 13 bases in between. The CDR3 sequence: CASSEGRGRSGYTF. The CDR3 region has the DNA TGTGCCAGCAGTGAAGGCAGGGGTAGAAGTGGCTACACCTTC.

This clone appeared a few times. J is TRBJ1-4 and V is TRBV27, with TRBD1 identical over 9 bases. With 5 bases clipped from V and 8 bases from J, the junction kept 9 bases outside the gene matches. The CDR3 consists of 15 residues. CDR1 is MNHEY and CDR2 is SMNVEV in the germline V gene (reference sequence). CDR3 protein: CASSPRQGVREKLFF. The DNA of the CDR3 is TGTGCCAGCAGTCCGCGACAGGGGGTTAGGGAAAAACTGTTTTTT.

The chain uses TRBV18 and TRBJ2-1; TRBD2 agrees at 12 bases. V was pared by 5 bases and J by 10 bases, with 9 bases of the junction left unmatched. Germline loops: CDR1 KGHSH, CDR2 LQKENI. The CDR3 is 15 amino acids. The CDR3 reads CASSGTGLAGAEQFF. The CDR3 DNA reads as TGTGCCAGCTCAGGAACGGGACTAGCGGGCGCAGAGCAGTTCTTC. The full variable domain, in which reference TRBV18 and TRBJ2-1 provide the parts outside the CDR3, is NAGVMQNPRHLVRRRGQEARLRCSPMKGHSHVYWYRQLPEEGLKFMVYLQKENIIDESGMPKERFSAEFPKEGPSILRIQQVVRGDSAAYFCASSGTGLAGAEQFFGPGTRLTVL.

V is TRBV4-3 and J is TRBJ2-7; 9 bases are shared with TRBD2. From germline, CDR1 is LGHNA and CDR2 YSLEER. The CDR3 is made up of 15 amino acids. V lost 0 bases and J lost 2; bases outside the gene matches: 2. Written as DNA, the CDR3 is TGCGCCAGCAGCCAAGAGCGGGAGGGGGCCTACGAGCAGTACTTC. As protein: CASSQEREGAYEQYF.

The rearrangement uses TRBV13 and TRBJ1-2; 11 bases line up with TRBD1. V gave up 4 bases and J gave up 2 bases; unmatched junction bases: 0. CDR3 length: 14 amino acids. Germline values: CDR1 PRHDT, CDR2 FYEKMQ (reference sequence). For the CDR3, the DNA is TGTGCCAGCAGCTGGGACAGGGGGAACTATGGCTACACCTTC. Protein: CASSWDRGNYGYTF.

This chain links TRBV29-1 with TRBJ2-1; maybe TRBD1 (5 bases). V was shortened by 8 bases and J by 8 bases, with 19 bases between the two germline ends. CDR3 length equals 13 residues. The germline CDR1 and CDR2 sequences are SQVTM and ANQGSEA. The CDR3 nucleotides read TGCAGCTCATATTATTCAGGGAAATATGAGCAGTTCTTC. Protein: CSSYYSGKYEQFF.

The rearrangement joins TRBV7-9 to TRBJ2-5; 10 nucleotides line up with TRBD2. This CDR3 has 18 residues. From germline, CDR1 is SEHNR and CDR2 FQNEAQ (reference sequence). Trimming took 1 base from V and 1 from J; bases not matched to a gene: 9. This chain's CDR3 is CASSLGLAGVGPQETQYF. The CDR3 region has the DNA TGTGCCAGCAGCTTAGGGCTAGCGGGAGTAGGACCCCAAGAGACCCAGTACTTC. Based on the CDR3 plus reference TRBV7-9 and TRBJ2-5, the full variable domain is DTGVSQNPRHKITKRGQNVTFRCDPISEHNRLYWYRQTLGQGPEFLTYFQNEAQLEKSRLLSDRFSAERPKGSFSTLEIQRTEQGDSAMYLCASSLGLAGVGPQETQYFGPGTRLLVL.

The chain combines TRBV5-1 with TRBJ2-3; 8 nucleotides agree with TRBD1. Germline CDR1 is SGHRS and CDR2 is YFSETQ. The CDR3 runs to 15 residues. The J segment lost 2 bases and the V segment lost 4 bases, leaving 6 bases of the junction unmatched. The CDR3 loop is CASSPQGAFTDTQYF. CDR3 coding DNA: TGCGCCAGCAGCCCTCAGGGGGCCTTCACAGATACGCAGTATTTT.

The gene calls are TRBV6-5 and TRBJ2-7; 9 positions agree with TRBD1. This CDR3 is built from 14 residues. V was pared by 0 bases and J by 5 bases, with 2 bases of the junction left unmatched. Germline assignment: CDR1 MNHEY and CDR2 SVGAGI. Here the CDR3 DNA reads TGTGCCAGCAGTTACTCCCGGACAGGGGACGAGCAGTACTTC. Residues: CASSYSRTGDEQYF.

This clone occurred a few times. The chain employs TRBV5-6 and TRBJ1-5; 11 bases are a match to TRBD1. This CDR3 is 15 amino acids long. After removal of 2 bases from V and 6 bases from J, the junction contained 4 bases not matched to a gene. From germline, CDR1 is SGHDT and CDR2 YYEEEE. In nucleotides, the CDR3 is TGTGCCAGCAGCTTCAGGACAGGGGGCTTTCAGCCCCAGCATTTT. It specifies CASSFRTGGFQPQHF.

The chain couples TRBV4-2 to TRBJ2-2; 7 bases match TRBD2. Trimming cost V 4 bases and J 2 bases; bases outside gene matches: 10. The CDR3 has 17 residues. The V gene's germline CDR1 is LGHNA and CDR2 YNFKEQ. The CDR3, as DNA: TGTGCCAGCAGCCCCCAGGGAGGGATCGGAAACACCGGGGAGCTGTTTTTT. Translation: CASSPQGGIGNTGELFF.

CDR3 DNA: TGTGCCAGCAGTTATTCAGATGTACGGGCAGATACGCAGTATTTT. It encodes CASSYSDVRADTQYF. This sequence joins TRBV6-6 and TRBJ2-3, with unresolved D. The V gene's germline CDR1 is MNHNY and CDR2 SVGAGI (reference sequence). There are 15 residues in the CDR3. The V and J ends lost 3 bases and 4 bases respectively, with 14 bases between them.

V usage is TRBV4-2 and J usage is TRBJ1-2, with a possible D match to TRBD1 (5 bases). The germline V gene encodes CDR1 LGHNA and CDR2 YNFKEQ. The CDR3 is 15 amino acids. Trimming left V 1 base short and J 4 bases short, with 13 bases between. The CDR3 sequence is CASSQVTGGTYGYTF. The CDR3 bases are TGTGCCAGCAGCCAAGTTACCGGGGGGACCTATGGCTACACCTTC.

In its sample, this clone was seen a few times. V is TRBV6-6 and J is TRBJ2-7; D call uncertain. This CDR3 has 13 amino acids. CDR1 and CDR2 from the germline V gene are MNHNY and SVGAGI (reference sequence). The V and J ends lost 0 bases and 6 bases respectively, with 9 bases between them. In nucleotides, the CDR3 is TGTGCCAGCAGTTACTCCTATATCTCCGAGCAGTACTTC. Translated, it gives CASSYSYISEQYF.

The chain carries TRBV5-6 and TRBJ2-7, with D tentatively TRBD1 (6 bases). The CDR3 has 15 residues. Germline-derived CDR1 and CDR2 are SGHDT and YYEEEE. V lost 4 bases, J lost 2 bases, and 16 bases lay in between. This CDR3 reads CASSTTGFGTYEQYF. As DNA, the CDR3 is TGTGCCAGCAGCACCACAGGGTTTGGAACCTACGAGCAGTACTTC. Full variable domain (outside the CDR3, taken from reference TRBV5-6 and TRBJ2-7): DAGVTQSPTHLIKTRGQQVTLRCSPKSGHDTVSWYQQALGQGPQFIFQYYEEEERQRGNFPDRFSGHQFPNYSSELNVNALLLGDSALYLCASSTTGFGTYEQYFGPGTRLTVT.

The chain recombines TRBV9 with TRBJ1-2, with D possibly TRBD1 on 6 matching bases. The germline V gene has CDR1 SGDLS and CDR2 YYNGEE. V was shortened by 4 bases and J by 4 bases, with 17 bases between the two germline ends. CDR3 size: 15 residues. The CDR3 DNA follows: TGTGCCAGCAGCTTAGAGGGTACAGGGTTCTATGGCTACACCTTC. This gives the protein CASSLEGTGFYGYTF. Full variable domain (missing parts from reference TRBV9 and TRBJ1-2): DSGVTQTPKHLITATGQRVTLRCSPRSGDLSVYWYQQSLDQGLQFLIQYYNGEERAKGNILERFSAQQFPDLHSELNLSSLELGDSALYFCASSLEGTGFYGYTFGSGTRLTVV.

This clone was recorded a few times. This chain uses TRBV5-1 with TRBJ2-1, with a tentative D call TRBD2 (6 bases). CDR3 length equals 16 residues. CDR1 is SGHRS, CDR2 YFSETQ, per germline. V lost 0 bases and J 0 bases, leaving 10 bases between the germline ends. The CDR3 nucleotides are TGCGCCAGCAGCTTGGTTGGAGGGGCCTCCTACAATGAGCAGTTCTTC. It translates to CASSLVGGASYNEQFF.

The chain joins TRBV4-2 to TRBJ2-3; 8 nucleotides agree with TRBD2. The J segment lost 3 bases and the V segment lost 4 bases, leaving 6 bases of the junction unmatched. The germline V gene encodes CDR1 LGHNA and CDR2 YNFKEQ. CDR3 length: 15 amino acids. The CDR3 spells CASSRTGGPTDTQYF. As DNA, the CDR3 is TGTGCCAGCAGCCGAACGGGAGGGCCTACAGATACGCAGTATTTT.

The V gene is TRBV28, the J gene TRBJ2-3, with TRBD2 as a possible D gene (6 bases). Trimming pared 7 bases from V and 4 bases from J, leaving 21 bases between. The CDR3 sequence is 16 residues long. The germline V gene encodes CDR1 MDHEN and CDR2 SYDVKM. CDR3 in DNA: TGTGCCAGCACCCCCCTTACGGGAGATAGCTCAGATACGCAGTATTTT. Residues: CASTPLTGDSSDTQYF.

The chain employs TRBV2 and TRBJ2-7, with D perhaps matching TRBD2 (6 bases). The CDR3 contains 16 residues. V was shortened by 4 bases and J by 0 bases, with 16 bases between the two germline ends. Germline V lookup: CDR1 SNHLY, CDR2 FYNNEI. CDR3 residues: CASSVTTSRSSYEQYF. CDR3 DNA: TGTGCCAGCAGTGTGACAACTAGCAGAAGCTCCTACGAGCAGTACTTC.